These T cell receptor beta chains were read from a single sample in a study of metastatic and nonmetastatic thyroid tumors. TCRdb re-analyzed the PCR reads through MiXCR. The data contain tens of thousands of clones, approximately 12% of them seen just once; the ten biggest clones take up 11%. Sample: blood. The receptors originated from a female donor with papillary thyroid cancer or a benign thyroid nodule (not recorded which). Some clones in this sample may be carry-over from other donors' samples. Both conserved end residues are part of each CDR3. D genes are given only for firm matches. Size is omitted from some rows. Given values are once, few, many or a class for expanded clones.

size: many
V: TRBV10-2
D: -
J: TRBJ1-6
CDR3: CASSDLGSPLHF
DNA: TGCGCCAGCAGTGACCTTGGTTCACCCCTCCACTTT

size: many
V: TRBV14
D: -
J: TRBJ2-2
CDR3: CASSHDYPGLSPGELFF
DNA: TGTGCCAGCAGCCATGATTACCCGGGACTTTCCCCCGGGGAGCTGTTTTTT

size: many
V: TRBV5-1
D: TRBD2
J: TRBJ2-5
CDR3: CASSPSGLAGTETQYF
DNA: TGCGCCAGCAGCCCATCGGGACTAGCGGGAACAGAGACCCAGTACTTC

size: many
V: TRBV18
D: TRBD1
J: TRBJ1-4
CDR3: CASSIRQGQDEKLFF
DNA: TGTGCCAGCTCAATCCGACAGGGTCAAGATGAAAAACTGTTTTTT

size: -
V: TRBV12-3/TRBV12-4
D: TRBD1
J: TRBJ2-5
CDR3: CASSLRVGTWGWTGEKDTQYF
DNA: TGTGCCAGCAGTTTACGAGTTGGCACCTGGGGCTGGACAGGCGAGAAAGATACCCAGTACTTC

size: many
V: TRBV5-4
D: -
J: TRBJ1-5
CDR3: CASSAAGDNQPQHF
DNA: TGTGCCAGCAGCGCCGCGGGGGACAATCAGCCCCAGCATTTT

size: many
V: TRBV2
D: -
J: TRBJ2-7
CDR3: CASSVAYEQYF
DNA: TGTGCCAGCAGTGTGGCCTACGAGCAGTACTTC

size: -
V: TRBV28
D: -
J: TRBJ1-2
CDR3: CASILYIGRSFNYGYTF
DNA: TGTGCCAGCATTTTATATATCGGGCGGAGTTTTAACTATGGCTACACCTTC

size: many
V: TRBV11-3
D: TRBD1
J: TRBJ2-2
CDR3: CASSLTGTGNTGELFF
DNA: TGTGCCAGCAGCCTAACCGGGACAGGGAACACCGGGGAGCTGTTTTTT

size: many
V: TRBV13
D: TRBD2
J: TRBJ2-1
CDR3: CASSPRLANNEQFF
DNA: TGTGCCAGCAGCCCTCGACTAGCGAACAATGAGCAGTTCTTC

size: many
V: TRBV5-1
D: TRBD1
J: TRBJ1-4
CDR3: CASSLGQATNEKLFF
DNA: TGCGCCAGCAGCCTGGGACAGGCAACTAATGAAAAACTGTTTTTT

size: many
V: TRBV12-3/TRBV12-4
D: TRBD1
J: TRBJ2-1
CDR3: CASSLRGGGEQFF
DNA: TGTGCCAGCAGTTTAAGAGGGGGCGGGGAGCAGTTCTTC

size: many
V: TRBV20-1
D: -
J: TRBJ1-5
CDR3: CSARGDSNQPQHF
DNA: TGCAGTGCTAGAGGGGATAGCAATCAGCCCCAGCATTTT

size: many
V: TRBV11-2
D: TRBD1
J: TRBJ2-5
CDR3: CASSATTGGRETQYF
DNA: TGTGCCAGCAGCGCAACAACAGGGGGTAGGGAGACCCAGTACTTC

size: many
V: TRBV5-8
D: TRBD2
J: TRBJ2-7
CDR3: CASSLGLAVYEQYF
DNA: TGTGCCAGCAGCCTGGGACTAGCGGTTTACGAGCAGTACTTC

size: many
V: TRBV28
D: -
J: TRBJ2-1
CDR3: CASRYTRTDYNEQFF
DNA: TGTGCCAGCAGGTATACCCGGACAGACTACAATGAGCAGTTCTTC

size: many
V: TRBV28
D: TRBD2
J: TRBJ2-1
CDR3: CATGTRPSNEQFF
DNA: TGTGCCACCGGGACTAGACCATCCAATGAGCAGTTCTTC

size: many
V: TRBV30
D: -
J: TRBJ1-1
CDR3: CAWSVRGKKGLF
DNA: TGTGCCTGGAGTGTCCGAGGGAAAAAGGGTCTCTTT

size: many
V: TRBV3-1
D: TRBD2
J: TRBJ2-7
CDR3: CASSLRVGGGDNEQYF
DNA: TGTGCCAGCAGCCTAAGAGTCGGGGGAGGGGATAACGAGCAGTACTTC

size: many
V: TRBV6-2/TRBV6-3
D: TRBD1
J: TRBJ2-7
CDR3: CASSTGGSEDEQYF
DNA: TGTGCCAGCAGTACAGGGGGCTCGGAAGACGAGCAGTACTTC

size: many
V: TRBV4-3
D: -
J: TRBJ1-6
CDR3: CASSQESGYNSPLHF
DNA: TGCGCCAGCAGCCAAGAGTCGGGGTATAATTCACCCCTCCACTTT

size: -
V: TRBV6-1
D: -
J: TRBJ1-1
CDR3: CASSRGGPWNTEAFF
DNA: TGTGCCAGCAGTCGGGGGGGTCCATGGAACACTGAAGCCTTCTTT

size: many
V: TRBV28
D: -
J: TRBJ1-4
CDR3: CASSLRKRATNEKLFF
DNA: TGTGCCAGCAGTTTGCGGAAGAGAGCAACTAATGAAAAACTGTTTTTT

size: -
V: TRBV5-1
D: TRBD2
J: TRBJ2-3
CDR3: CASSYSIAGGPIYTQYF
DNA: TGTGCCAGCAGCTACTCGATAGCGGGAGGGCCAATATATACGCAGTATTTT

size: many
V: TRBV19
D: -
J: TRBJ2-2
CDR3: CASRRRRDGTGELFF
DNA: TGTGCCAGTAGAAGGCGTAGGGACGGCACCGGGGAGCTGTTTTTT

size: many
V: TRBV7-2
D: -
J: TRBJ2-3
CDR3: CASSSTDTQYF
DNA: TGTGCCAGCAGCTCTACAGATACGCAGTATTTT

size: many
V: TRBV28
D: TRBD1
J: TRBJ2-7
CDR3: CASSQTGLGSYEQYF
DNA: TGTGCCAGCAGTCAGACAGGGCTCGGCTCCTACGAGCAGTACTTC

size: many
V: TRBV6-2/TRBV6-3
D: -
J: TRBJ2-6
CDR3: CASSSPGRGPMGGSGANVLTF
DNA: TGTGCCAGCAGTTCTCCCGGAAGGGGCCCCATGGGGGGATCTGGGGCCAACGTCCTGACTTTC

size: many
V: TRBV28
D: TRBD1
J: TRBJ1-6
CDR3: CASSYMGGARQGYSPLHF
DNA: TGTGCCAGCAGCTATATGGGGGGGGCGCGACAGGGTTATTCACCCCTCCACTTT

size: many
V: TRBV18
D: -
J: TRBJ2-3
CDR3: CASSPISGPKDTQYF
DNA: TGTGCCAGCTCACCAATCTCCGGGCCCAAGGATACGCAGTATTTT